The 2 T cell receptor beta chains below were found in one sample sequenced in a study of PD-L1 blockade in urothelial cancer. TCRdb's table, derived via immunoSEQ multiplex PCR, lists solely in-frame clones and lacks some. The top ten clones hold approximately 16% of a sample with 38,000 or so clones, about four fifths of them seen once. The sample here was PBMCs, taken around atezolizumab (anti-PD-L1) treatment. The source is a man aged 55-75 years with urothelial cancer.

This clone showed up just once. The J gene is TRBJ2-6, the V gene TRBV28, with 7 bases aligning to TRBD1. Germline-derived CDR1 and CDR2 are MDHEN and SYDVKM. CDR3 length: 17 amino acids. J was trimmed by 0 bases and V by 5 bases; bases with no gene match: 7. The CDR3 DNA is TGTGCCAGCAGTATAACAGGGGTGACCTCTGGGGCCAACGTCCTGACTTTC. Protein product: CASSITGVTSGANVLTF. Drawing the rest from reference TRBV28 and TRBJ2-6, the complete variable domain is DVKVTQSSRYLVKRTGEKVFLECVQDMDHENMFWYRQDPGLGLRLIYFSYDVKMKEKGDIPEGYSVSREKKERFSLILESASTNQTSMYLCASSITGVTSGANVLTFGAGSRLTVL.

The V gene is TRBV28, the J gene TRBJ2-3; D might be TRBD1 (6 bases). The CDR3 runs 13 residues. Trimming cost V 7 bases and J 3 bases, with 11 bases left between them. Germline CDR1 and CDR2: MDHEN and SYDVKM. CDR3 sequence (DNA): TGTGCCAGCACCCCAGGGGATACAGATACGCAGTATTTT. Amino acids: CASTPGDTDTQYF.